This T cell receptor (beta chain) was captured by sequencing in a study of PD-1 blockade in classical Hodgkin lymphoma. The study, taken as a whole, reports: There remain no defined causes for the repertoire differences, which possibly reflect disease activity or prior therapy. Reports indicated that newly diagnosed patients had lower baseline TCR diversity than healthy donors did.

Time point indicated: newly diagnosed, previously untreated cHL patient sample. It was by magnetic negative selection that CD8+ T cells were isolated from thawed PBMCs. The authors compared against newly diagnosed, untreated classical Hodgkin lymphoma PBMCs. Assay used: immunoSEQ multiplex PCR; TCRdb lists only in-frame clones, some missing. The sample records some 5,400 clones, roughly nine tenths being singletons. This clone was observed a few times. What it binds is unknown. Germline V gene data show CDR1 as MRHNA and CDR2 as SNTAGT. The CDR3 length is 15 residues. The V and J ends lost 3 bases and 4 bases respectively, with 12 bases between them.

The material sequenced was CD8+ T cells from blood. V is TRBV6-4 and J is TRBJ2-2; D call uncertain. The TCR was taken from a human donor with classical Hodgkin lymphoma. The CDR3 nucleotides read TGTGCCAGCAGTGATGAAACAGCCGCCACCGGGGAGCTGTTTTTT. Its protein is CASSDETAATGELFF.